One and the same sample provided the 17 T cell receptor beta chains below, sequenced in a study of cytomegalovirus exposure and HLA in healthy donors. The study ran its PCR with 60 Vbeta and 13 Jbeta primers. Assay used: immunoSEQ multiplex PCR; TCRdb lists only in-frame clones, some missing. The top ten clones hold roughly 3.1% of a sample with about 120,000 clones, roughly 80% of them seen once. The sample was PBMCs. The receptors stem from a woman aged 25-40 years in good health and CMV-seropositive.

This chain uses TRBV11-3 with TRBJ2-5; 8 nucleotides align to TRBD1. Trimming cost V 5 bases and J 5 bases; bases outside gene matches: 10. CDR3 length: 15 amino acids. CDR1 and CDR2 (germline): SGHNT, YENEEA. CDR3: CASSPGAGQGETQYF. CDR3 DNA sequence: TGTGCCAGCAGCCCAGGAGCCGGACAGGGTGAGACCCAGTACTTC.

V is TRBV7-9 and J is TRBJ1-5; 9 nucleotides match TRBD1. V trimming: 5 bases; J trimming: 0 bases; junction bases outside the gene matches: 11. The V gene's germline CDR1 is SEHNR and CDR2 FQNEAQ (reference sequence). This CDR3 contains 18 residues. The CDR3 spells CASSEYGTGTRSNQPQHF. DNA for the CDR3: TGTGCCAGCAGCGAATACGGGACAGGGACTCGTAGCAATCAGCCCCAGCATTTT.

V usage is TRBV2 and J usage is TRBJ1-2, with 7 nucleotides matching TRBD1. This CDR3 is built from 15 residues. CDR1 and CDR2 from the germline V gene are SNHLY and FYNNEI. V was clipped by 7 bases and J by 4 bases; unmatched bases: 12. CDR3 protein: CASTARITGVYGYTF. The CDR3 bases are TGTGCCAGCACGGCCAGAATTACAGGGGTCTATGGCTACACCTTC.

The rearrangement uses TRBV29-1 and TRBJ1-1, with D unresolved. Germline CDR1 SQVTM, CDR2 ANQGSEA. Between the trimmed V and J ends, which lost 5 bases and 0 bases, there was a span of 25 bases. The CDR3 is 18 residues long. DNA of the CDR3: TGCAGCGTTCCACTATCAGATGGTCCGGAACGTCTGAACACTGAAGCTTTCTTT. Its translation is CSVPLSDGPERLNTEAFF.

The rearrangement uses TRBV4-3 and TRBJ1-2; 9 bases line up with TRBD1. Germline V gene sequence: CDR1 LGHNA, CDR2 YSLEER. The CDR3 is 12 residues long. V gave up 3 bases and J gave up 8 bases; unmatched junction bases: 1. CDR3 coding DNA: TGCGCCAGCAGCCATACAGGGGGCGGCTACACCTTC. The encoded protein is CASSHTGGGYTF.

This clone appeared a single time. The chain employs TRBV5-1 and TRBJ2-7; TRBD1 agrees at 8 bases. V shed 4 bases, J shed 1 base, and the junction held 7 bases outside the gene matches. The V gene's germline CDR1 is SGHRS and CDR2 YFSETQ. The CDR3 has 15 residues. The DNA for the CDR3 is TGCGCCAGCAGCCCCCAGCAGGGGGCTTCCTACGAGCAGTACTTC. This codes for CASSPQQGASYEQYF. Full variable domain (rest looked up from reference TRBV5-1 and TRBJ2-7): KAGVTQTPRYLIKTRGQQVTLSCSPISGHRSVSWYQQTPGQGLQFLFEYFSETQRNKGNFPGRFSGRQFSNSRSEMNVSTLELGDSALYLCASSPQQGASYEQYFGPGTRLTVT.

This clone appeared once. The chain is built from TRBV5-1 and TRBJ2-1; 9 nucleotides line up with TRBD2. After removal of 2 bases from V and 7 bases from J, the junction contained 10 bases not matched to a gene. Germline-derived CDR1 and CDR2 are SGHRS and YFSETQ. The CDR3 has 16 amino acids. CDR3 bases: TGCGCCAGCAGCTTAGGGGGCGGGGGGGCCCAAAATGAGCAGTTCTTC. It yields the protein CASSLGGGGAQNEQFF. Looking up the rest from reference TRBV5-1 and TRBJ2-1 gives the full variable domain: KAGVTQTPRYLIKTRGQQVTLSCSPISGHRSVSWYQQTPGQGLQFLFEYFSETQRNKGNFPGRFSGRQFSNSRSEMNVSTLELGDSALYLCASSLGGGGAQNEQFFGPGTRLTVL.

This clone was seen a handful of times. The CDR3 DNA follows: TGTGCCACCAGCCCCTACAGGGGCCAGGGGGGGACCCAGTACTTC. It is translated as CATSPYRGQGGTQYF. J is TRBJ2-5 and V is TRBV15; tentative D call: TRBD1 (7 bases). CDR1 is LNHNV, CDR2 YYDKDF, per germline (reference sequence). CDR3 size: 15 residues. The V gene lost 5 bases and the J gene lost 7 bases, with 20 bases spanning the gap.

The rearrangement joins TRBV29-1 to TRBJ2-3; no reliable D call. Germline CDR1 and CDR2: SQVTM and ANQGSEA. This CDR3 has 12 residues. The CDR3 sequence is CGGQPSTDTQYF. In DNA form, the CDR3 reads TGCGGTGGGCAACCGAGCACAGATACGCAGTATTTT.

The rearrangement joins TRBV10-3 to TRBJ1-1; no clear D gene. This CDR3 has 13 residues. The germline V gene encodes CDR1 ENHRY and CDR2 SYGVKD. The V end was cut by 5 bases, the J end by 3 bases, with 10 bases between. The CDR3 DNA reads as TGTGCCATCAGTATAAAAACGGACACTGAAGCTTTCTTT. This encodes CAISIKTDTEAFF.

The chain is built from TRBV25-1 and TRBJ1-1; D perhaps matches TRBD1 (6 bases). The germline V and J ends were trimmed by 4 bases and 9 bases, with 12 bases remaining between them. This CDR3 is 12 amino acids long. CDR1 is MGHDK and CDR2 is SYGVNS in the germline V gene. The CDR3 DNA follows: TGTGCCAGCAGTGGCACAGGGCGTCAAGCTTTCTTT. It encodes CASSGTGRQAFF.

The V and J genes are TRBV15 and TRBJ1-2; tentatively, D is TRBD1 (6 bases). The CDR3 is made up of 14 amino acids. The germline V gene encodes CDR1 LNHNV and CDR2 YYDKDF (reference sequence). Trimming stripped 3 bases from V and 8 bases from J, with 16 bases between. The CDR3 nucleotides are TGTGCCACCAGCAGGACCGACAGGTTCAGGGGCTACACCTTC. Amino acid sequence: CATSRTDRFRGYTF.

The chain combines TRBV18 with TRBJ1-4; no firm D call. The CDR3 length is 16 residues. The germline CDR1 and CDR2 sequences are KGHSH and LQKENI. V was shortened by 3 bases and J by 0 bases, with 11 bases between the two germline ends. This chain's CDR3 is CASSPVGGTTNEKLFF. CDR3 sequence (DNA): TGTGCCAGCTCACCTGTGGGCGGGACAACTAATGAAAAACTGTTTTTT.

The chain couples TRBV9 to TRBJ2-3; D not certain. Germline CDR1 is SGDLS and CDR2 is YYNGEE. This CDR3 has 14 amino acids. V lost 3 bases and J lost 5, with 13 bases in between. CDR3 sequence: CASSAPTPGDTQYF. Written as DNA, the CDR3 is TGTGCCAGCAGCGCACCAACCCCGGGAGATACGCAGTATTTT.

The chain uses TRBV18 and TRBJ2-7, with D tentatively TRBD2 (5 bases). Germline V gives CDR1 KGHSH, CDR2 LQKENI. V lost 3 bases to trimming and J lost 5 bases, with 14 bases between them. This CDR3 region has 14 residues. The CDR3 is CASSPTKEDHEQYF. For the CDR3, the DNA is TGTGCCAGCTCACCGACTAAAGAGGACCACGAGCAGTACTTC.

V and J are TRBV28 and TRBJ2-5; TRBD2 might be the D (6 bases). Trimming shortened V by 8 bases and J by 4 bases, and 11 bases separated the two germline ends. Per germline, CDR1 MDHEN and CDR2 SYDVKM. CDR3 size: 12 residues. As DNA, the CDR3 is TGTGCCAGCTCGGACTACTCAGAGACCCAGTACTTC. This translates into CASSDYSETQYF.

The chain employs TRBV7-2 and TRBJ2-5; D ambiguous. The CDR3 extends over 14 amino acids. Trimming took off 1 base at V and 7 bases at J, with 13 bases between the two ends. Germline V gene sequence: CDR1 SGHTA, CDR2 FQGNSA. The CDR3 coding sequence is TGTGCCAGCAGCTTAGAACGGTCCTCCTCGACCCAGTACTTC. Translated, it gives CASSLERSSSTQYF.